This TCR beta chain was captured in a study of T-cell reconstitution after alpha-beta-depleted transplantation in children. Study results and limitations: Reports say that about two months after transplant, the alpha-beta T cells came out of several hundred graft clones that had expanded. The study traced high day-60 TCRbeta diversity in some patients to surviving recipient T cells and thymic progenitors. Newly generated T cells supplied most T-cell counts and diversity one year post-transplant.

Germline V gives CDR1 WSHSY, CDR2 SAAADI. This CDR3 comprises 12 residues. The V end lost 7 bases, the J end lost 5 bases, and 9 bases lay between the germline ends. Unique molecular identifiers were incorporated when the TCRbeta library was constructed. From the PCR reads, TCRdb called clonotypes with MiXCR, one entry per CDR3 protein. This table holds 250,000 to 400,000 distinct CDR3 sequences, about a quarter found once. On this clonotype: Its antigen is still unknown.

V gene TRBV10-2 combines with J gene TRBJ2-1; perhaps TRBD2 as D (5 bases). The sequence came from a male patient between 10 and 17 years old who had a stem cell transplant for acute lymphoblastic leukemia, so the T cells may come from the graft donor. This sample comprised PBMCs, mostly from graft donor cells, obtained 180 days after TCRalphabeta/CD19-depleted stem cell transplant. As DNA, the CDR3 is TGCGCCAGCAATTCGCGGGACAATGAGCAGTTCTTC. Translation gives CASNSRDNEQFF.